The 29 T cell receptor beta chains below come from one sample, sequenced in a study of blood T cells in healthy people across ages. Next came a second PCR, run for about 7 to 12 cycles, which used a sample-barcoded 5' primer along with a J-beta primer mix. TCRdb passed the 5' RACE reads through MiXCR, listing each CDR3 protein once. The sample includes 800,000 to 950,000 distinct CDR3 sequences, around 34% of them seen just once. Sequencing was performed on blood. The receptors shown here come from a young man in good health.

There are a few counts of this clonotype. The CDR3 DNA follows: TGTGCCAGCAGCATCGCCGGGGCAGATACGCAGTATTTT. It codes for CASSIAGADTQYF. The chain has TRBV7-3 and TRBJ2-3, with TRBD2 as a possible D gene (5 bases). The ends were cut back, 5 bases at V and 4 bases at J, with 10 bases in the middle. In germline, CDR1 is SGHTA, CDR2 FQGTGA. This CDR3 has 13 residues.

This clonotype was seen more than once but under ten times. The chain recombines TRBV3-1 with TRBJ2-3; D gene uncertain. The V end was cut by 2 bases, the J end by 0 bases, with 9 bases between. Germline V gives CDR1 LGHDT, CDR2 YNNKEL (reference sequence). The CDR3 has 15 amino acids. The CDR3 DNA reads as TGTGCCAGCAGCCAACAGGTTTCTAGCACAGATACGCAGTATTTT. Protein: CASSQQVSSTDTQYF.

This clonotype occurred once. The rearrangement uses TRBV2 and TRBJ2-5; D might be TRBD2 (6 bases). Germline V gene lookup returns CDR1 SNHLY and CDR2 FYNNEI. CDR3 length: 14 amino acids. Between the trimmed V and J ends, which lost 7 bases and 0 bases, there was a span of 12 bases. The CDR3 spells CASTGGIDQETQYF. The CDR3 nucleotides are TGTGCCAGCACGGGCGGGATTGACCAAGAGACCCAGTACTTC.

This clonotype came up a few times. V and J are TRBV20-1 and TRBJ1-6, with 8 positions matching TRBD1. The CDR3 is 14 amino acids. With V trimmed by 5 bases and J by 7 bases, 7 bases remained unmatched. The V gene's germline CDR1 is DFQATT and CDR2 SNEGSKA (reference sequence). CDR3 loop: CSARQGAINSPLHF. Written as DNA, the CDR3 is TGCAGTGCTCGGCAGGGGGCTATCAATTCACCCCTCCACTTT.

This chain links TRBV5-1 with TRBJ2-4, with D tentatively TRBD1 (5 bases). Germline V lookup: CDR1 SGHRS, CDR2 YFSETQ. CDR3 length: 17 amino acids. V was clipped by 0 bases and J by 0 bases, with 13 bases between them. CDR3 coding DNA: TGCGCCAGCAGCTTGGACCTGACAGTTCTAGCCAAAAACATTCAGTACTTC. Its protein product is CASSLDLTVLAKNIQYF.

There are a few counts of this clonotype. The chain recombines TRBV28 with TRBJ2-6, with D maybe TRBD2 (5 bases). Trimming stripped 5 bases from V and 3 bases from J, with 11 bases between. From germline, CDR1 is MDHEN and CDR2 SYDVKM. The CDR3 loop spans 15 amino acids. The CDR3 protein is CASSAPGSGANVLTF. Here the CDR3 DNA reads TGTGCCAGCAGTGCTCCGGGAAGTGGGGCCAACGTCCTGACTTTC.

The V call is TRBV7-9, the J call TRBJ1-4, with 10 bases matching TRBD1. CDR1 is SEHNR and CDR2 is FQNEAQ in the germline V gene (reference sequence). The CDR3 has 15 amino acids. With 2 bases clipped from V and 7 bases from J, the junction kept 4 bases outside the gene matches. The CDR3 sequence: CASSLTGQGSEKLFF. As DNA, the CDR3 is TGTGCCAGCAGCTTAACGGGACAGGGGAGTGAAAAACTGTTTTTT.

This clonotype showed up many times. The rearrangement links TRBV12-3 or TRBV12-4 to TRBJ2-3; possible D gene TRBD2, 5 bases. V gave up 3 bases and J gave up 6 bases, with 10 bases separating them. The CDR3 runs to 13 residues. The CDR3 sequence: CASSFRRPDTQYF. The CDR3 DNA is TGTGCCAGCAGTTTTAGGAGGCCCGATACGCAGTATTTT.

This chain joins TRBV3-1 and TRBJ2-1; 7 bases map to TRBD2. This CDR3 has 16 amino acids. Germline CDR1 and CDR2: LGHDT and YNNKEL (reference sequence). Trimming took 4 bases from V and 4 from J; bases not matched to a gene: 10. In DNA, the CDR3 is TGTGCCAGCAGCCCGATGGGGGGGGGTATGTACAATGAGCAGTTCTTC. Protein product: CASSPMGGGMYNEQFF.

This clonotype has more than one count but fewer than ten. The rearrangement links TRBV30 to TRBJ1-2; TRBD1 agrees at 8 bases. CDR1 GTSNPN and CDR2 SVGIG come from the germline V gene (reference sequence). CDR3 length: 13 residues. V trimming: 3 bases; J trimming: 3 bases; junction bases outside the gene matches: 3. The CDR3 DNA sequence: TGTGCCTGGAGGGCAGGGGGCGACTATGGCTACACCTTC. Its translation is CAWRAGGDYGYTF.

The chain uses TRBV6-5 and TRBJ2-5, with D perhaps TRBD1 or TRBD2 (5 bases each). Per germline, CDR1 MNHEY and CDR2 SVGAGI. Trimming removed 6 bases from V and 5 bases from J, with 13 bases in between. This CDR3 contains 13 residues. CDR3 amino acids: CASRQSGTETQYF. DNA of the CDR3: TGTGCCAGCAGGCAGAGTGGGACGGAGACCCAGTACTTC.

This clonotype was counted many times. The germline gene is not matched at one end of the junction; a read error may be the cause. This chain uses TRBV5-1 with TRBJ2-7, with TRBD1 matching over 8 bases. CDR1 and CDR2 from the germline V gene are SGHRS and YFSETQ. This CDR3 is 14 amino acids long. CDR3 nucleotides: TGTGCCAGCAGCTTAGACAGGGGTCCCTACGAGCAGTACTTC. This translates into CASSLDRGPYEQYF.

Many counts were recorded for this clonotype. The rearrangement links TRBV7-2 to TRBJ2-5; D not certain. CDR3 length: 15 residues. Germline assignment: CDR1 SGHTA and CDR2 FQGNSA. Deletions cut 7 bases from V and 5 bases from J, with 20 bases between. In nucleotides, the CDR3 is TGTGCCAGCACCAATTACAATCAAATAGGGGAGACCCAGTACTTC. Translated: CASTNYNQIGETQYF.

The chain combines TRBV20-1 with TRBJ2-7; TRBD2 matches 7 bases. The CDR3 contains 13 residues. V gave up 7 bases and J gave up 6 bases; unmatched junction bases: 12. The germline gives CDR1 DFQATT, CDR2 SNEGSKA (reference sequence). The CDR3 protein is CSGWDYRGGEQYF. CDR3 coding DNA: TGCAGTGGTTGGGACTACCGGGGAGGCGAGCAGTACTTC.

This clonotype was seen more than once but under ten times. J is TRBJ2-3 and V is TRBV12-3 or TRBV12-4; 8 nucleotides line up with TRBD2. The CDR3 is made up of 16 amino acids. V gave up 2 bases and J gave up 1 base; unmatched junction bases: 5. The CDR3 nucleotides are TGTGCCAGCAGTTTATTTAGCGGGGCCCGCACAGATACGCAGTATTTT. Its protein is CASSLFSGARTDTQYF.

This chain links TRBV19 with TRBJ1-2, with D perhaps matching TRBD1 (5 bases). CDR1 and CDR2 (germline): LNHDA, SQIVND (reference sequence). The V end lost 7 bases, the J end lost 9 bases, and 15 bases lay between the germline ends. The CDR3 extends over 12 amino acids. CDR3 DNA sequence: TGTGCCAGTAAGAAGACAGAGGAGAGCTACACCTTC. It translates to CASKKTEESYTF.

The chain combines TRBV7-8 with TRBJ2-7, with TRBD2 matching 7 bases. Trimming cost V 2 bases and J 7 bases; bases outside gene matches: 29. The germline V gene encodes CDR1 SGHVS and CDR2 FQNEAQ. The CDR3 covers 21 residues. The DNA for the CDR3 is TGTGCCAGCAGCTTAATCCCCACGACTAGCTACCTAACTAGCTCCTACAATGAGCAGTACTTC. It specifies CASSLIPTTSYLTSSYNEQYF.

The V gene is TRBV6-1, the J gene TRBJ1-2, with TRBD1 as a possible D gene (6 bases). Looked up from germline, CDR1 is MNHNS and CDR2 is SASEGT. The CDR3 totals 15 residues. V was pared by 4 bases and J by 4 bases, with 16 bases between. This CDR3 reads CASSATGGGSYGYTF. DNA of the CDR3: TGTGCCAGCAGTGCGACAGGAGGAGGATCCTATGGCTACACCTTC.

This clonotype has a single count. The chain joins TRBV10-3 to TRBJ2-5, with TRBD2 matching 9 bases. This CDR3 contains 15 residues. Germline CDR1 reads ENHRY; CDR2 reads SYGVKD. Losses at the gene ends were 5 bases for V and 1 base for J; bases not matched to a gene: 5. CDR3 nucleotides: TGTGCCATCAGTAGGCTAGCGGGGACCCAAGAGACCCAGTACTTC. Amino acid sequence: CAISRLAGTQETQYF.

This chain uses TRBV20-1 with TRBJ2-5; the D gene is possibly TRBD2 (5 bases). There are 14 residues in the CDR3. Germline CDR1 DFQATT, CDR2 SNEGSKA (reference sequence). The germline V and J ends were trimmed by 0 bases and 5 bases, with 13 bases remaining between them. Here the CDR3 reads CSARDSGFGETQYF. In DNA, the CDR3 is TGCAGTGCTAGAGATTCGGGATTTGGTGAGACCCAGTACTTC.

This clonotype has only a few counts. The rearrangement links TRBV2 to TRBJ1-1, with D perhaps matching TRBD1 (5 bases). The V end was cut by 5 bases, the J end by 4 bases, with 14 bases between. The CDR3 runs 14 residues. CDR1 and CDR2 (germline): SNHLY, FYNNEI. The CDR3 loop is CASSTTGGITEAFF. The CDR3 coding sequence is TGTGCCAGCAGTACCACAGGTGGCATCACTGAAGCTTTCTTT.

This clonotype has only a few counts. The V and J genes are TRBV12-3 or TRBV12-4 and TRBJ1-5; D is undetermined. V was shortened by 6 bases and J by 2 bases, with 14 bases between the two germline ends. The CDR3 runs 15 residues. The CDR3 spells CASSLEGFGNQPQHF. Here the CDR3 DNA reads TGTGCCAGCAGCCTGGAGGGCTTTGGCAATCAGCCCCAGCATTTT.

On this clonotype: A single base is all that separates this from a far larger clone, so a read error is likely. This rearrangement joins TRBV7-9 to TRBJ1-2; D is undetermined. CDR1 and CDR2 (germline): SEHNR, FQNEAQ (reference sequence). CDR3 length: 13 amino acids. CDR3 DNA sequence: TGTGCCAGCAGCTTAGGACGGAACTATGGCTACGCCTTC. Translated, it gives CASSLGRNYGYAF. Full variable domain (missing parts from reference TRBV7-9 and TRBJ1-2): DTGVSQNPRHKITKRGQNVTFRCDPISEHNRLYWYRQTLGQGPEFLTYFQNEAQLEKSRLLSDRFSAERPKGSFSTLEIQRTEQGDSAMYLCASSLGRNYGYAFGSGTRLTVV.

This clonotype was seen ten or more times. The V and J genes are TRBV28 and TRBJ2-1; the D gene is possibly TRBD1 (6 bases). V lost 3 bases and J 10 bases, leaving 13 bases between the germline ends. Germline-derived CDR1 and CDR2 are MDHEN and SYDVKM. CDR3 length equals 13 residues. Written as DNA, the CDR3 is TGTGCCAGCAGTTTCTCGTTAAGGGGGGAGCAGTTCTTC. Translating it yields CASSFSLRGEQFF. The entire variable domain, with the rest obtained from reference TRBV28 and TRBJ2-1, is as follows: DVKVTQSSRYLVKRTGEKVFLECVQDMDHENMFWYRQDPGLGLRLIYFSYDVKMKEKGDIPEGYSVSREKKERFSLILESASTNQTSMYLCASSFSLRGEQFFGPGTRLTVL.

Regarding this clonotype: This may be a read error, as it is one base from a much larger clone. This chain connects TRBV5-1 to TRBJ2-4; a possible D gene is TRBD2 (6 bases). Germline loops: CDR1 SGHRS, CDR2 YFSETQ. With 3 bases removed from V and 6 bases from J, the gap between germline ends came to 13 bases. The CDR3 totals 14 residues. In DNA, the CDR3 is TGCGCCAGCAGCTCGTCTTCCGGGGGAAACATTCAGTACTTC. Its translation: CASSSSSGGNIQYF.

V and J are TRBV20-1 and TRBJ2-5; no reliable D call. Matching the DNA end better, TRBJ2-7 makes the J call doubtful. CDR1 and CDR2 from the germline V gene are DFQATT and SNEGSKA (reference sequence). The CDR3 consists of 13 residues. The CDR3 here is CSARGLSENEQYF. CDR3 coding DNA: TGCAGTGCTAGGGGCCTTTCCGAGAACGAGCAGTACTTC.

The chain is built from TRBV11-2 and TRBJ2-1; TRBD2 agrees at 10 bases. The CDR3 covers 14 residues. CDR1 and CDR2 from the germline V gene are SGHAT and FQNNGV. J lost 7 bases, V lost 5 bases, and 5 bases had no gene match. This chain's CDR3 is CASSQLAGLNEQFF. CDR3 coding DNA: TGTGCCAGCAGCCAACTAGCGGGGTTGAATGAGCAGTTCTTC.

The V call is TRBV6-2 or TRBV6-3, the J call TRBJ1-5, with a tentative D call TRBD1 (5 bases). Between the trimmed V and J ends, which lost 6 bases and 0 bases, there was a span of 12 bases. This CDR3 spans 15 amino acids. Germline loops: CDR1 MNHEY, CDR2 SVGEGT. As DNA, the CDR3 is TGTGCCAGCAGGGGACGGCACCTTAGCAATCAGCCCCAGCATTTT. Translation gives CASRGRHLSNQPQHF.

There are a few counts of this clonotype. The chain joins TRBV9 to TRBJ2-1; the D gene is possibly TRBD2 (6 bases). Judging by the DNA end, TRBJ2-7 fits better; the J call may be wrong. This CDR3 comprises 18 residues. The V gene's germline CDR1 is SGDLS and CDR2 YYNGEE. CDR3 coding DNA: TGTGCCAGCAGCGTTTGGGGGGACCCACCCAACTCCTACAATGAGCAGTACTTC. The encoded protein is CASSVWGDPPNSYNEQYF.